Below, 18 T cell receptor beta chains from the same sample are listed, as sequenced in a study of T cells after yellow fever vaccination. MiXCR, run by TCRdb on the 5' RACE reads, gives a single entry per CDR3 protein. Here the sample spans nearly 300,000 distinct CDR3 sequences, around 9.3% being singletons. The material sequenced was CD4+ T cells sorted from PBMCs, taken 5 days after the yellow fever booster vaccination. These receptors came from a young man who received the YFV17D yellow fever vaccine.

This clonotype was picked up many times. CDR3: CASSLSGGRKTQYF. Written as DNA, the CDR3 is TGTGCCAGCAGTTTATCCGGGGGCCGAAAGACCCAGTACTTC. The chain carries TRBV12-3 or TRBV12-4 and TRBJ2-5; either TRBD1 or TRBD2 may fit D (6 bases each). This CDR3 is built from 14 residues. Trimming removed 2 bases at V and 6 bases at J, with 13 bases between.

The sample holds many counts of this clonotype. The chain links TRBV29-1 to TRBJ1-4; D not certain. The germline V gene encodes CDR1 SQVTM and CDR2 ANQGSEA. The CDR3 extends over 13 amino acids. Trimming left V 4 bases short and J 6 bases short, with 12 bases between. The CDR3 bases are TGCAGCGTTGGAGTGGGGAACTATGAAAAACTGTTTTTT. It encodes CSVGVGNYEKLFF.

The table lists this clonotype with a few counts. The chain combines TRBV4-3 with TRBJ2-3; 8 nucleotides agree with TRBD2. Germline V CDR1 and CDR2: LGHNA, YSLEER. The ends lost 0 bases at V and 1 base at J; junction bases unmatched: 6. The CDR3 has 17 residues. CDR3 sequence: CASSQDGDSGGTDTQYF. The CDR3 DNA reads TGCGCCAGCAGCCAAGATGGAGATAGCGGGGGCACAGATACGCAGTATTTT.

This clonotype was detected a few times. The genes are TRBV14 and TRBJ2-7, with 10 bases aligning to TRBD2. From germline, CDR1 is SGHDN and CDR2 FVKESK. V shed 4 bases and J 4 bases; nucleotides not matched to a gene: 4. This CDR3 comprises 14 residues. CDR3 nucleotide sequence: TGTGCCAGCAGCCTTCTAGCGGGGGATTACGAGCAGTACTTC. Translated: CASSLLAGDYEQYF.

This sequence joins TRBV7-2 and TRBJ2-1; 11 nucleotides line up with TRBD1. Germline V gives CDR1 SGHTA, CDR2 FQGNSA. This CDR3 is built from 17 residues. Trimming at V came to 4 bases and at J to 6 bases, leaving 11 bases not matched to a gene. CDR3 in DNA: TGTGCCAGCAGCTCAAGGACAGGGGGCGCAATCCTCAATGAGCAGTTCTTC. Amino acids: CASSSRTGGAILNEQFF.

This clonotype was seen many times. The chain recombines TRBV7-8 with TRBJ2-7, with D possibly TRBD2 on 5 matching bases. CDR1 and CDR2 from the germline V gene are SGHVS and FQNEAQ. CDR3 length equals 15 residues. Trimming shortened V by 1 base and J by 0 bases, and 10 bases separated the two germline ends. The DNA of the CDR3 is TGTGCCAGCAGCTTAGTTGGCGGGTCCTCCTACGAGCAGTACTTC. Translating gives CASSLVGGSSYEQYF.

The chain combines TRBV28 with TRBJ1-4; TRBD1 is a possible D gene (6 bases). Germline assignment: CDR1 MDHEN and CDR2 SYDVKM. The CDR3 loop spans 17 amino acids. Trimming took off 5 bases at V and 0 bases at J, with 16 bases between the two ends. As DNA, the CDR3 is TGTGCCAGCAGTCTAAGGACAGCTGGGGCAACTAATGAAAAACTGTTTTTT. Residues: CASSLRTAGATNEKLFF.

This clonotype was counted a few times. V and J are TRBV12-5 and TRBJ2-5, with D perhaps matching TRBD1 or TRBD2 (6 bases each). V was cut by 3 bases and J by 1 base, with 18 bases left in between. The V gene's germline CDR1 is LGHNT and CDR2 FRNRAP. The CDR3 sequence is 17 residues long. The CDR3 is CASGFGGPGGPQETQYF. CDR3 coding DNA: TGTGCTAGTGGTTTTGGGGGGCCTGGAGGGCCCCAAGAGACCCAGTACTTC.

V and J are TRBV9 and TRBJ2-1; no reliable D call. The CDR3 sequence is 12 residues long. Germline CDR1 and CDR2: SGDLS and YYNGEE. Trimming left V 10 bases short and J 6 bases short, with 14 bases between. This CDR3 reads CACQEISNEQFF. Written as DNA, the CDR3 is TGTGCCTGTCAAGAAATCTCCAATGAGCAGTTCTTC.

This clonotype was recorded at least ten times. The CDR3 region is CASSRGLAGGRPQTDTQYF. The CDR3 DNA reads TGTGCCAGCAGTAGGGGACTAGCGGGGGGACGCCCCCAGACTGATACGCAGTATTTT. The chain employs TRBV6-5 and TRBJ2-3; 15 bases are shared with TRBD2. Germline loops: CDR1 MNHEY, CDR2 SVGAGI. The CDR3 is 19 amino acids. V gave up 5 bases and J gave up 6 bases; unmatched junction bases: 15.

V is TRBV6-2 or TRBV6-3 and J is TRBJ2-1; the match to TRBD2 covers 7 bases. The CDR3 spans 20 residues. V was pared by 5 bases and J by 0 bases, with 19 bases of the junction left unmatched. Germline V lookup: CDR1 MNHEY, CDR2 SVGEGT. The CDR3 nucleotides read TGTGCCAGCAGTCTTCGGACTAGTTTTGGGGACCTGAGCTCCTACAATGAGCAGTTCTTC. Protein sequence: CASSLRTSFGDLSSYNEQFF.

The chain is built from TRBV4-3 and TRBJ2-5, with a tentative D call TRBD1 (5 bases). Germline lookup yields CDR1 LGHNA and CDR2 YSLEER. Trimming stripped 0 bases from V and 5 bases from J, with 10 bases between. The CDR3 loop spans 14 amino acids. The CDR3: CASSQEMAGETQYF. The CDR3 DNA reads as TGCGCCAGCAGCCAAGAGATGGCAGGGGAGACCCAGTACTTC.

This clonotype was seen a handful of times. The V and J genes are TRBV20-1 and TRBJ1-1; 7 bases are a match to TRBD1. Germline CDR1 reads DFQATT; CDR2 reads SNEGSKA (reference sequence). The CDR3 covers 13 residues. After removal of 2 bases from V and 7 bases from J, the junction contained 7 bases not matched to a gene. In nucleotides, the CDR3 is TGCAGTGCTAGACCTGGGACAGAACATGAAGCTTTCTTT. Its translation: CSARPGTEHEAFF.

This clonotype was recorded a few times. The chain is built from TRBV7-3 and TRBJ2-3; no clear D. This CDR3 spans 16 amino acids. V lost 3 bases and J lost 0, with 13 bases in between. Germline CDR1 is SGHTA and CDR2 is FQGTGA. The CDR3 loop reads CASSFTNLGSTDTQYF. The CDR3 region has the DNA TGTGCCAGCAGCTTTACAAATTTGGGTAGCACAGATACGCAGTATTTT.

This clonotype was found many times. This chain joins TRBV4-3 and TRBJ2-1; 8 bases are a match to TRBD2. V gave up 0 bases and J gave up 6 bases; unmatched junction bases: 7. This CDR3 has 16 residues. Germline V CDR1 and CDR2: LGHNA, YSLEER. The CDR3 sequence: CASSQEVPGGFNEQFF. In DNA, the CDR3 is TGCGCCAGCAGCCAAGAGGTCCCGGGGGGGTTCAATGAGCAGTTCTTC.

The rearrangement joins TRBV6-5 to TRBJ1-1, with a possible D match to TRBD1 (6 bases). The germline V gene has CDR1 MNHEY and CDR2 SVGAGI. The CDR3 contains 15 residues. V lost 1 base to trimming and J lost 0 bases, with 9 bases between them. CDR3: CASSYLAGVNTEAFF. The CDR3 coding sequence is TGTGCCAGCAGTTACTTGGCAGGGGTGAACACTGAAGCTTTCTTT.

This clonotype turned up a few times. This sequence joins TRBV4-1 and TRBJ1-5, with 8 bases identical to TRBD1. V shed 4 bases, J shed 4 bases, and the junction held 9 bases outside the gene matches. The CDR3 loop spans 16 amino acids. Per germline, CDR1 MGHRA and CDR2 YSYEKL. The CDR3 nucleotides are TGCGCCAGCAGCCTTACCGGGACAGGACTTAATCAGCCCCAGCATTTT. Amino acid sequence: CASSLTGTGLNQPQHF.

In nucleotides, the CDR3 is TGTGCCAGCATTCCGGGGCGGCAAACCTACGAGCAGTACTTC. Protein sequence: CASIPGRQTYEQYF. The chain has TRBV10-3 and TRBJ2-7; D is tentatively TRBD1 or TRBD2 (5 bases each). The CDR3 sequence is 14 residues long. The V end lost 10 bases, the J end lost 2 bases, and 18 bases lay between the germline ends. Germline V CDR1 and CDR2: ENHRY, SYGVKD.